This TCR beta chain comes out of a study of human T cells and chemical hapten exposure. Overall study: Variability of per-sample TCR yields stemmed mainly from small differences in pooled library volume.

Time point: healthy volunteer bleed at 6 weeks. Total RNA was extracted from unfractionated whole blood. The CDR3 runs 13 residues. The ends were cut back, 1 base at V and 3 bases at J, with 7 bases in the middle. The germline V gene encodes CDR1 SGHVS and CDR2 FNYEAQ. This clonotype was seen at least ten times. For the library, individual cDNA molecules each received unique molecular identifiers. Original data processing: From 23,224 to 690,600 TCRs were found per sample, with a median of approximately 100,000. TCRdb called the RACE reads again in MiXCR, with one record for every CDR3 protein. Here the V and J calls rest on TCRdb's processing, not on the authors' analysis. The table records 55,000 to 75,000 distinct CDR3 sequences, roughly 6.1% of them present only once.

The sequence came from a female donor in good health. Some clones in this sample may be carry-over from other donors' samples. The genes are TRBV7-6 and TRBJ2-7; the D is unclear. Sequenced: whole blood. In DNA, the CDR3 is TGTGCCAGCAGCTTAGGTCAGAACTACGAGCAGTACTTC. Protein: CASSLGQNYEQYF.